This entry lists 29 T cell receptor beta chains sequenced from one sample in a study of identical twins. MiXCR was run by TCRdb on the 5' RACE reads, yielding one entry per CDR3 protein. Of about 530,000 distinct CDR3 sequences in the sample, roughly 15% were seen once. The same data also went into a second study, on yellow fever vaccine responses in identical twins.

The specimen was CD4+ T cells sorted from blood. These TCRs come from a woman aged 18-29 years in good health.

This clonotype has only a few counts. This chain links TRBV6-1 with TRBJ2-4; 10 nucleotides line up with TRBD1. CDR3 length: 13 amino acids. V shed 6 bases, J shed 5 bases, and the junction held 1 base outside the gene matches. CDR1 MNHNS and CDR2 SASEGT come from the germline V gene. The CDR3 DNA follows: TGTGCCAGCAGGGGGACAGGGGAAAACATTCAGTACTTC. Translated: CASRGTGENIQYF.

The table lists this clonotype with a few counts. This chain joins TRBV7-8 and TRBJ2-1, with 8 nucleotides matching TRBD2. Germline trimming cut 6 bases from V and 8 bases from J; bases unmatched to any gene: 18. The length of the CDR3 is 17 residues. Germline V lookup: CDR1 SGHVS, CDR2 FQNEAQ. This CDR3 reads CASRSSPGLAGIDEQFF. Here the CDR3 DNA reads TGTGCCAGCAGAAGTAGTCCCGGTCTAGCGGGTATCGATGAGCAGTTCTTC.

The rearrangement links TRBV11-3 to TRBJ2-1; tentatively, D is TRBD2 (5 bases). With 2 bases removed from V and 0 bases from J, the gap between germline ends came to 23 bases. Germline CDR1 and CDR2: SGHNT and YENEEA. CDR3 length: 20 residues. The CDR3 region is CASSLTWGDKSGSSYNEQFF. CDR3 nucleotide sequence: TGTGCCAGCAGCTTAACGTGGGGTGATAAAAGCGGAAGCTCCTACAATGAGCAGTTCTTC.

In the case of this clonotype: The junction does not match germline at one end; this may be a read error. The chain employs TRBV5-1 and TRBJ2-1; TRBD2 agrees at 12 bases. This CDR3 has 15 residues. Germline V CDR1 and CDR2: SGHRS, YFSETQ. CDR3 sequence: CASSSRTSGTDEHFF. In nucleotides, the CDR3 is TGCGCCAGCAGCTCTAGGACTAGCGGGACGGATGAGCACTTCTTC.

This clonotype was recorded a few times. This chain uses TRBV12-3 or TRBV12-4 with TRBJ2-3; TRBD2 aligns across 8 bases. The CDR3 extends over 15 amino acids. V shed 2 bases and J 3 bases; nucleotides not matched to a gene: 4. The CDR3 nucleotides read TGTGCCAGCAGTTTAAGCGGGAGCTTAACAGATACGCAGTATTTT. It yields the protein CASSLSGSLTDTQYF.

The chain links TRBV20-1 to TRBJ2-3; TRBD2 aligns across 7 bases. Germline loops: CDR1 DFQATT, CDR2 SNEGSKA (reference sequence). CDR3 length: 15 residues. Losses at the gene ends were 1 base for V and 1 base for J; bases not matched to a gene: 5. This CDR3 reads CSARVAGEGTDTQYF. Here the CDR3 DNA reads TGCAGTGCTAGAGTTGCGGGGGAGGGCACAGATACGCAGTATTTT.

V usage is TRBV5-1 and J usage is TRBJ2-5, with 8 bases lining up with TRBD2. The CDR3 loop spans 14 amino acids. The V gene's germline CDR1 is SGHRS and CDR2 YFSETQ. With V trimmed by 4 bases and J by 3 bases, 5 bases remained unmatched. The CDR3 is CASSTIAGKETQYF. The CDR3 region has the DNA TGCGCCAGCAGCACCATAGCGGGGAAAGAGACCCAGTACTTC.

This rearrangement joins TRBV20-1 to TRBJ2-3; 8 bases align to TRBD1. Germline V lookup: CDR1 DFQATT, CDR2 SNEGSKA (reference sequence). V trimming: 6 bases; J trimming: 2 bases; junction bases outside the gene matches: 13. The CDR3 spans 16 residues. The CDR3 is CSAPTLFRGPTDTQYF. As DNA, the CDR3 is TGCAGTGCCCCTACCCTATTCAGGGGGCCCACAGATACGCAGTATTTT.

This clonotype has only a few counts. The chain carries TRBV20-1 and TRBJ1-1; 10 bases are shared with TRBD1. Germline values: CDR1 DFQATT, CDR2 SNEGSKA (reference sequence). The CDR3 loop spans 14 amino acids. V was clipped by 1 base and J by 4 bases; unmatched bases: 3. CDR3 coding DNA: TGCAGTGCTAGAGGGGGACAGGGGAGCACTGAAGCTTTCTTT. Encoded protein: CSARGGQGSTEAFF.

The genes are TRBV7-8 and TRBJ2-7, with TRBD1 as a possible D gene (5 bases). V shed 3 bases and J shed 0 bases, with 12 bases lying between them. This CDR3 spans 15 amino acids. Germline V gene data show CDR1 as SGHVS and CDR2 as FQNEAQ. DNA of the CDR3: TGTGCCAGCAGCTTTTGGGGCCCCAGCTCCTACGAGCAGTACGTC. Amino acid sequence: CASSFWGPSSYEQYV.

The gene calls are TRBV7-9 and TRBJ2-2, with TRBD2 matching 11 bases. J lost 2 bases, V lost 4 bases, and 6 bases had no gene match. CDR3 length equals 17 residues. The germline CDR1 and CDR2 sequences are SEHNR and FQNEAQ (reference sequence). The CDR3 DNA reads as TGTGCCAGCAGCTCCCGTAGCGGGGGGGCCAACACCGGGGAGCTGTTTTTT. Translated: CASSSRSGGANTGELFF.

This clonotype was recorded many times. The chain has TRBV10-2 and TRBJ2-5; 8 bases map to TRBD2. Germline V gene lookup returns CDR1 WSHSY and CDR2 SAAADI. The CDR3 runs to 15 residues. V dropped 6 bases and J dropped 4; count of bases not matched to a gene: 10. CDR3 in amino acids: CASRSKREFPETQYF. DNA for the CDR3: TGCGCCAGCAGAAGCAAGCGGGAGTTCCCAGAGACCCAGTACTTC.

This clonotype was seen ten or more times. The chain combines TRBV5-1 with TRBJ2-3; the D is unclear. The V gene lost 0 bases and the J gene lost 0 bases, with 8 bases spanning the gap. Germline V lookup: CDR1 SGHRS, CDR2 YFSETQ. The CDR3 loop spans 15 amino acids. The CDR3, as DNA: TGCGCCAGCAGCTTGGGTGGTAGCAGCACAGATACGCAGTATTTT. This encodes CASSLGGSSTDTQYF.

J is TRBJ2-5 and V is TRBV20-1; D is uncertain. The CDR3 is made up of 13 amino acids. Germline V lookup: CDR1 DFQATT, CDR2 SNEGSKA (reference sequence). V gave up 4 bases and J gave up 5 bases, with 14 bases separating them. The CDR3 region has the DNA TGCAGTGCTAACCGACCATTCGGGGAGACCCAGTACTTC. Protein sequence: CSANRPFGETQYF.

This clonotype appeared many times. V is TRBV25-1 and J is TRBJ2-1; TRBD2 matches 7 bases. The V and J ends lost 6 bases and 7 bases, in that order; junction bases with no gene match: 6. From germline, CDR1 is MGHDK and CDR2 SYGVNS. This CDR3 has 13 amino acids. In DNA, the CDR3 is TGTGCCAGCAGCGGGGGGTTTAGGAATGAGCAGTTCTTC. This encodes CASSGGFRNEQFF.

V gene TRBV5-5 combines with J gene TRBJ2-1; D is tentatively TRBD1 or TRBD2 (5 bases each). CDR1 and CDR2 from the germline V gene are SGHKS and YYEKEE (reference sequence). V was pared by 4 bases and J by 2 bases, with 16 bases between. The CDR3 sequence is 16 residues long. This CDR3 is CASSSYRDGTYNEQFF. The CDR3 bases are TGTGCCAGCAGCAGCTACCGGGACGGGACCTACAATGAGCAGTTCTTC.

The V call is TRBV15, the J call TRBJ2-1; 13 nucleotides agree with TRBD2. Trimming cost V 3 bases and J 0 bases; bases outside gene matches: 8. Germline CDR1 reads LNHNV; CDR2 reads YYDKDF (reference sequence). There are 19 residues in the CDR3. The chain's CDR3 is CATSRPMGLAGTSYNEQFF. Here the CDR3 DNA reads TGTGCCACCAGCAGGCCCATGGGACTAGCGGGGACCTCCTACAATGAGCAGTTCTTC.

The table lists this clonotype with a few counts. The rearrangement links TRBV29-1 to TRBJ2-2; D is uncertain. The V end lost 6 bases, the J end lost 6 bases, and 17 bases lay between the germline ends. This CDR3 has 14 amino acids. Germline V gene lookup returns CDR1 SQVTM and CDR2 ANQGSEA. The chain's CDR3 is CSVVDTAKAGELFF. The CDR3 nucleotides are TGCAGCGTGGTAGACACCGCGAAGGCCGGGGAGCTGTTTTTT.

This clonotype was observed a few times. This chain links TRBV12-3 or TRBV12-4 with TRBJ1-6; 11 bases agree with TRBD1. J gave up 10 bases and V 6 bases, and 8 bases lay outside the gene matches. This CDR3 spans 15 amino acids. CDR3 coding DNA: TGTGCCAGCAGCCATGGGACAGGGGGACAGTCACCCCTCCACTTT. The encoded protein is CASSHGTGGQSPLHF.

The chain combines TRBV7-9 with TRBJ2-1, with D tentatively TRBD1 (6 bases). CDR1 and CDR2 (germline): SEHNR, FQNEAQ (reference sequence). Between the trimmed V and J ends, which lost 8 bases and 8 bases, there was a span of 13 bases. This CDR3 contains 12 residues. The CDR3 DNA is TGTGCCAGCGAACAGGGCTGGGATGAGCAGTTCTTC. It yields the protein CASEQGWDEQFF.

This clonotype has more than one count but fewer than ten. This chain connects TRBV27 to TRBJ2-7; 12 bases map to TRBD2. The J segment lost 0 bases and the V segment lost 0 bases, leaving 9 bases of the junction unmatched. This CDR3 has 19 residues. Germline V lookup: CDR1 MNHEY, CDR2 SMNVEV (reference sequence). The CDR3 protein is CASSLSFGTSGFRSYEQYF. The CDR3 nucleotides are TGTGCCAGCAGTTTATCGTTTGGGACTAGCGGGTTCCGCTCCTACGAGCAGTACTTC.

The CDR3 loop is CATSDPSQGFLHGYTF. CDR3 DNA: TGTGCCACCAGTGATCCCTCACAGGGCTTCCTCCATGGCTACACCTTC. This rearrangement joins TRBV24-1 to TRBJ1-2; weak D call: TRBD1 (6 bases). V dropped 3 bases and J dropped 6 bases, with 19 bases sitting between them. Germline V gene lookup returns CDR1 KGHDR and CDR2 SFDVKD. The CDR3 has 16 amino acids.

This clonotype was seen a few times. The chain uses TRBV5-1 and TRBJ1-1; 7 bases align to TRBD1. The CDR3 is 15 amino acids. The germline CDR1 and CDR2 sequences are SGHRS and YFSETQ. The ends lost 4 bases at V and 4 bases at J; junction bases unmatched: 10. Here the CDR3 reads CASSQRQGRGTEAFF. DNA of the CDR3: TGCGCCAGCAGCCAGAGACAGGGAAGGGGCACTGAAGCTTTCTTT.

The V gene is TRBV5-6, the J gene TRBJ2-7; 8 positions agree with TRBD1. There are 14 residues in the CDR3. V shed 3 bases and J 3 bases; nucleotides not matched to a gene: 5. CDR1 and CDR2 (germline): SGHDT, YYEEEE. CDR3: CASSSPGTGYEQYF. The CDR3 region has the DNA TGTGCCAGCAGCTCCCCCGGGACAGGCTACGAGCAGTACTTC.

This chain joins TRBV9 and TRBJ2-7; 7 nucleotides match TRBD1. Germline V CDR1 and CDR2: SGDLS, YYNGEE. The CDR3 is 14 amino acids. J gave up 4 bases and V 6 bases, and 10 bases lay outside the gene matches. The CDR3 reads CASNARGQEYEQYF. In DNA, the CDR3 is TGTGCCAGCAACGCGCGAGGACAGGAGTACGAGCAGTACTTC.

The chain joins TRBV28 to TRBJ2-2; D gene uncertain. V lost 4 bases to trimming and J lost 4 bases, with 10 bases between them. The CDR3 contains 14 residues. The germline V gene has CDR1 MDHEN and CDR2 SYDVKM. The CDR3 sequence: CASSSRWATGELFF. In nucleotides, the CDR3 is TGTGCCAGCAGTTCCCGATGGGCCACCGGGGAGCTGTTTTTT.

The V call is TRBV5-4, the J call TRBJ1-1; D gene uncertain. Germline V gives CDR1 SGHNT, CDR2 YYREEE (reference sequence). CDR3 size: 19 residues. The V end lost 0 bases, the J end lost 0 bases, and 21 bases lay between the germline ends. The CDR3 DNA follows: TGTGCCAGCAGCTTGGGGACTCCCAATGGCAGTCCTTTGAACACTGAAGCTTTCTTT. As protein: CASSLGTPNGSPLNTEAFF.

This clonotype occurred a few times. In DNA, the CDR3 is TGTGCCAGCAGTTACAATCCGGCCGGGGAGCTGTTTTTT. Its translation is CASSYNPAGELFF. The chain joins TRBV6-5 to TRBJ2-2; D is uncertain. Trimming took 2 bases from V and 6 from J, leaving 7 bases between them. This CDR3 has 13 residues. In germline, CDR1 is MNHEY, CDR2 SVGAGI.

This clonotype appeared a few times. V usage is TRBV2 and J usage is TRBJ1-4; possible D gene TRBD1, 5 bases. Germline V gene data show CDR1 as SNHLY and CDR2 as FYNNEI. The V gene lost 2 bases and the J gene lost 7 bases, with 11 bases spanning the gap. The CDR3 spans 14 residues. CDR3 residues: CASSEIGEGEKLFF. The CDR3 nucleotides read TGTGCCAGCAGTGAAATAGGGGAGGGTGAAAAACTGTTTTTT.